There are many counts of the clone carrying this T cell receptor (beta chain). The antigen is undetermined. These data belong to a study of T-cell reconstitution after alpha-beta-depleted transplantation in children. Overall study findings and caveats: A year had passed since transplant, and T-cell counts and diversity by then came mostly from newly produced T cells.

Library preparation (for TCRbeta) was performed with unique molecular identifiers. TCRdb itself ran the PCR reads through MiXCR, one entry per CDR3 protein. This sample has about 490,000 distinct CDR3 sequences; about 11% occur once, and the top ten carry 2%. The TCR originated in a child aged 2-9 years with inherited bone marrow failure, due to receive a stem cell transplant. The specimen was PBMCs, collected before TCRalphabeta/CD19-depleted stem cell transplant.

The CDR3 spells CASSAVGLSTDTQYF. The CDR3 DNA sequence: TGCGCCAGCAGCGCAGTCGGGCTATCAACGGATACGCAGTATTTT. V gene TRBV5-1 combines with J gene TRBJ2-3; D unresolved. The CDR3 sequence is 15 residues long. Germline CDR1 is SGHRS and CDR2 is YFSETQ. V gave up 4 bases and J gave up 6 bases, with 18 bases separating them.